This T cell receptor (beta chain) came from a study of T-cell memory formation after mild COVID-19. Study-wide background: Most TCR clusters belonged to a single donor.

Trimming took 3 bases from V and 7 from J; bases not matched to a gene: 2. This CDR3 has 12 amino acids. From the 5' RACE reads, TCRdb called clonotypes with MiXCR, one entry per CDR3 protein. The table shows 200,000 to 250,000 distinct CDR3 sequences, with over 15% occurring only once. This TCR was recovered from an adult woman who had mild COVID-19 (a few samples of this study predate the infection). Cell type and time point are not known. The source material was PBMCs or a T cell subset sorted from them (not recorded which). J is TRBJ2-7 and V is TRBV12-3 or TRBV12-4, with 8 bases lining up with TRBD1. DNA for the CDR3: TGTGCCAGCAGTTTGCGGACAGGGGAGCAGTACTTC. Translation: CASSLRTGEQYF.